The rows below give T cell receptor beta chains drawn from one sample of a study of control samples from healthy donors and cancer patients. Sequencing used immunoSEQ multiplex PCR; TCRdb keeps in-frame clones, though not all of them. The sample contains roughly 94,000 clones, approximately 84% of which appear only once. The sequenced sample consisted of PBMCs. Receptor source: a man between 65 and 85 years old with lung cancer. Each CDR3 is given with its conserved first and last residue. A D gene is named only where the DNA matches it firmly. A clone size is listed for some rows: how often the clone was seen (once, few, many), or a class if it is expanded.

v_call	cdr3_length	j_call	clone_size	d_call	cdr3_aa	cdr3_nt
TRBV30	15	TRBJ2-7	.	TRBD1	CAWSGRQGLTYEQYF	TGTGCCTGGAGTGGCCGACAGGGATTAACCTACGAGCAGTACTTC
TRBV12-5	17	TRBJ1-5	few	TRBD1	CASGSPDRDRGNQPQHF	TGTGCTAGTGGTTCCCCGGACCGGGACAGGGGGAATCAGCCCCAGCATTTT
TRBV18	17	TRBJ1-4	.	.	CASSPRTPARTNEKLFF	TGTGCCAGCTCACCGCGGACACCAGCGAGAACTAATGAAAAACTGTTTTTT
TRBV27	15	TRBJ1-2	.	TRBD1	CASSAPGQGSDGYTF	TGTGCCAGCAGTGCACCGGGACAGGGCTCGGATGGCTACACCTTC
TRBV4-2	16	TRBJ1-5	.	.	CASSQDGGNSNQPQHF	TGTGCCAGCAGCCAAGATGGCGGAAATAGCAATCAGCCCCAGCATTTT
TRBV18	15	TRBJ2-2	.	.	CASSPNRENTGELFF	TGTGCCAGCTCACCGAACAGGGAGAACACCGGGGAGCTGTTTTTT
TRBV19	16	TRBJ1-5	.	.	CASSIRQRGGNQPQHF	TGTGCCAGTAGTATACGACAGCGAGGCGGCAATCAGCCCCAGCATTTT
TRBV6-6	15	TRBJ2-7	.	TRBD1	CASSRQGSNNYEQYF	TGTGCCAGCAGTCGACAGGGGTCTAATAACTACGAGCAGTACTTC
TRBV7-8	15	TRBJ2-7	.	.	CASSPLGSPAYEQYF	TGTGCCAGCAGCCCTCTAGGCAGCCCCGCCTACGAGCAGTACTTC
TRBV6-6	19	TRBJ2-7	.	TRBD2	CASSLISWTSGGPTYEQYF	TGTGCCAGCAGTCTAATTAGTTGGACTAGCGGGGGACCCACCTACGAGCAGTACTTC
TRBV10-1	14	TRBJ1-5	.	.	CASSESPGPSPQHF	TGCGCCAGCAGTGAGTCACCGGGACCCAGCCCCCAGCATTTT
TRBV24-1	14	TRBJ1-1	.	TRBD1	CATQTGGSNTEAFF	TGTGCCACCCAGACAGGGGGGAGCAACACTGAAGCTTTCTTT
TRBV28	13	TRBJ1-5	few	.	CASISGPNQPQHF	TGTGCCAGCATTTCCGGTCCGAATCAGCCCCAGCATTTT
TRBV2	15	TRBJ1-1	.	.	CASISNGLVSAQAFF	TGTGCCAGCATTTCCAATGGGTTAGTGAGCGCTCAAGCTTTCTTT
TRBV4-1	14	TRBJ1-4	.	.	CASSNTIRGLKLFF	TGCGCCAGCAGCAATACCATCAGGGGACTTAAACTGTTTTTT
TRBV19	16	TRBJ1-3	.	.	CASSIGWRGSGNTIYF	TGTGCCAGTAGTATAGGTTGGCGCGGGTCTGGAAACACCATATATTTT
TRBV24-1	17	TRBJ2-7	.	TRBD1	CATSDLYSQGISYEQYF	TGTGCCACCAGTGATTTATATTCACAGGGGATCTCCTACGAGCAGTACTTC
TRBV2	14	TRBJ1-6	.	.	CASSEGTGNSPLHF	TGTGCCAGCAGTGAGGGGACGGGAAATTCACCCCTCCACTTT
TRBV19	14	TRBJ1-3	.	TRBD1	CASSDRASGNTIYF	TGTGCCAGCTCGGACAGGGCCTCTGGAAACACCATATATTTT
TRBV19	13	TRBJ2-7	.	.	CASSIGRGGEQYF	TGTGCCAGTAGTATAGGAAGGGGGGGCGAGCAGTACTTC
TRBV7-8	17	TRBJ2-1	.	.	CASSLAGARGPWNEQFF	TGTGCCAGCAGCTTAGCCGGGGCCAGGGGCCCTTGGAATGAGCAGTTCTTC
TRBV2	15	TRBJ2-3	.	TRBD2	CASRSTSGGSDTQYF	TGTGCCAGCAGGTCGACTAGCGGGGGTTCTGATACGCAGTATTTT
TRBV24-1	16	TRBJ2-1	.	.	CATSDFGPGAYNEQFF	TGTGCCACCAGTGATTTCGGGCCCGGGGCCTACAATGAGCAGTTCTTC
TRBV30	12	TRBJ2-1	.	.	CAWSRQGNEQFF	TGTGCCTGGAGTAGGCAGGGCAATGAGCAGTTCTTC
TRBV4-1	15	TRBJ2-5	.	TRBD2	CASSQGLAGQETQYF	TGCGCCAGCAGCCAAGGACTAGCGGGACAAGAGACCCAGTACTTC
TRBV7-9	16	TRBJ1-1	.	.	CASSPPLGGRGTEAFF	TGTGCCAGCAGCCCCCCTCTGGGGGGCCGTGGCACTGAAGCTTTCTTT
TRBV3-1/TRBV3-2	12	TRBJ2-1	.	.	CASSHSGGEQFF	TGTGCCAGCAGCCACTCAGGGGGGGAGCAGTTCTTC
TRBV5-1	15	TRBJ1-2	.	TRBD1	CASSRTGGPSYGYTF	TGCGCCAGCAGCAGGACAGGGGGGCCTTCCTATGGCTACACCTTC
TRBV2	15	TRBJ1-6	.	.	CASMASGTDNSPLHF	TGTGCCAGCATGGCCTCGGGCACAGATAATTCACCCCTCCACTTT
TRBV27	15	TRBJ2-4	.	.	CASSLGAMAKNIQYF	TGTGCCAGCAGTTTGGGTGCCATGGCCAAAAACATTCAGTACTTC
TRBV5-1	16	TRBJ2-7	.	.	CASSPNSAASSYEQYF	TGCGCCAGCAGCCCTAACTCGGCAGCCAGCTCCTACGAGCAGTACTTC
TRBV24-1	15	TRBJ1-3	.	.	CATSDRSDPGNTIYF	TGTGCCACCAGTGACCGGAGCGACCCTGGAAACACCATATATTTT
TRBV5-1	16	TRBJ2-3	.	.	CASSWGPRASTDTQYF	TGCGCCAGCAGCTGGGGGCCAAGAGCTAGCACAGATACGCAGTATTTT